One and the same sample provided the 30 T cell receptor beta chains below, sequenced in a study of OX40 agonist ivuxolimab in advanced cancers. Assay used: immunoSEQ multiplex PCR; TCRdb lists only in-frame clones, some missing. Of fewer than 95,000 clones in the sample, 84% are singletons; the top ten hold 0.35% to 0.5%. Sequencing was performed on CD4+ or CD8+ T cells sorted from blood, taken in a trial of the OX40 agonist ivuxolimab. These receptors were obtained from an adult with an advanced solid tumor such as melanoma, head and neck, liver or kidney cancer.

The CDR3 DNA follows: TGCGCCAGCAGCTTACGAAGCACCTACAATGAGCAGTTCTTC. Translation: CASSLRSTYNEQFF. The chain recombines TRBV5-1 with TRBJ2-1; D is unclear. Germline-derived CDR1 and CDR2 are SGHRS and YFSETQ. There are 14 residues in the CDR3. Trimming removed 2 bases from V and 2 bases from J, with 8 bases in between.

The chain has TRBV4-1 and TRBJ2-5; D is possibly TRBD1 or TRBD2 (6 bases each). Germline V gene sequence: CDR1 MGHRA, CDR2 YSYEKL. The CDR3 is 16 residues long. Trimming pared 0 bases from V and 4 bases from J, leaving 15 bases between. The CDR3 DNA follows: TGCGCCAGCAGCCAAGATTGGGGGGCTAGGAGAGAGACCCAGTACTTC. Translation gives CASSQDWGARRETQYF.

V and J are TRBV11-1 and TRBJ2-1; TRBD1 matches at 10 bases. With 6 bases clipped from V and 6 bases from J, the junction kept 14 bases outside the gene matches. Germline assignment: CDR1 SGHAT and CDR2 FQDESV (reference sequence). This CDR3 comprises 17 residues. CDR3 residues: CASSSTTGTGVINEQFF. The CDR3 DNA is TGTGCCAGCAGTTCAACCACCGGGACAGGGGTAATCAATGAGCAGTTCTTC. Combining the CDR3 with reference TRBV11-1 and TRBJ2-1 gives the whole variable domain EAEVAQSPRYKITEKSQAVAFWCDPISGHATLYWYRQILGQGPELLVQFQDESVVDDSQLPKDRFSAERLKGVDSTLKIQPAELGDSAMYLCASSSTTGTGVINEQFFGPGTRLTVL.

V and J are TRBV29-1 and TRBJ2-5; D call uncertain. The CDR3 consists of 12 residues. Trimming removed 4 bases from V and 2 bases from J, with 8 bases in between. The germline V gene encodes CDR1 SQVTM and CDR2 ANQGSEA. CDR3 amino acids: CSVGGLQETQYF. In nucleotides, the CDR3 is TGCAGCGTTGGAGGATTGCAAGAGACCCAGTACTTC.

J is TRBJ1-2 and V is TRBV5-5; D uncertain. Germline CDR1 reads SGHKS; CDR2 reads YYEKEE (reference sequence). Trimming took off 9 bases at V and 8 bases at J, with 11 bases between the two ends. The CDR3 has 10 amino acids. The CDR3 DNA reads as TGTGCCACCAGTGGTGAAGGCTACACCTTC. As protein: CATSGEGYTF.

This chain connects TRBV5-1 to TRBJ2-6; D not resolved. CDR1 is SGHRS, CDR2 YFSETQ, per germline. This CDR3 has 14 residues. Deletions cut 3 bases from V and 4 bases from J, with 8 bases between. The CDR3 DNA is TGCGCCAGCAGCTCTGCAATGGGGGCCAACGTCCTGACTTTC. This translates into CASSSAMGANVLTF.

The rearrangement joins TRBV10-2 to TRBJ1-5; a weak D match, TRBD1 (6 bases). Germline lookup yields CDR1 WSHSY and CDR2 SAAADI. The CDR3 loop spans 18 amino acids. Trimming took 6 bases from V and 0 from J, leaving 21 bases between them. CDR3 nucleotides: TGCGCCAGCAGCTCGAGATCGGGGGCGAGGGGTAGCAATCAGCCCCAGCATTTT. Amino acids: CASSSRSGARGSNQPQHF.

The CDR3 region has the DNA TGCGCCAGCAGTCTCGGGGAGGCCCAGCGGAGTGAAAAACTGTTTTTT. Amino acids: CASSLGEAQRSEKLFF. The J gene is TRBJ1-4, the V gene TRBV5-1; D is ambiguous. V shed 5 bases and J shed 7 bases, with 21 bases lying between them. Per germline, CDR1 SGHRS and CDR2 YFSETQ. The CDR3 consists of 16 residues.

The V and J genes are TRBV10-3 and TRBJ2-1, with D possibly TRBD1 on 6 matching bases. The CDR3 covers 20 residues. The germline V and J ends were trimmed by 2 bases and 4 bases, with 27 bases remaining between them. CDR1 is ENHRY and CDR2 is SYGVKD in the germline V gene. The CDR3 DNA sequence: TGTGCCATCAGTGAGATAAACCCATCACCAGGGGCCCCTAATTACAATGAGCAGTTCTTC. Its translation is CAISEINPSPGAPNYNEQFF.

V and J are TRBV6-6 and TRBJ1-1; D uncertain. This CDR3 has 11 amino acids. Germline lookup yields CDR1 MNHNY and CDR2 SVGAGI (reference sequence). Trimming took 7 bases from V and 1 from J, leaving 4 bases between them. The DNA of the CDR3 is TGTGCCAGCATGACGAACACTGAAGCTTTCTTT. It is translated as CASMTNTEAFF.

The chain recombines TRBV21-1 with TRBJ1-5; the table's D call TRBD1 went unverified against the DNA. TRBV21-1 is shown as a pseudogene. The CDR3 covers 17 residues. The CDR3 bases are TGTGCCAGCAGCAAACAGGGACAGGGTTATAGCAATCAGCCCCAGCATTTT. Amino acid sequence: CASSKQGQGYSNQPQHF.

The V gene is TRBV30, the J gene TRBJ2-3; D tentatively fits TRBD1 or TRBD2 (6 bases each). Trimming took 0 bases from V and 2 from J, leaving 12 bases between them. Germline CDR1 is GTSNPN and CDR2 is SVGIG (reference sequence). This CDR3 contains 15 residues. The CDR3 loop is CAWSVGGQITDTQYF. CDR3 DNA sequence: TGTGCCTGGAGTGTAGGGGGGCAGATCACAGATACGCAGTATTTT. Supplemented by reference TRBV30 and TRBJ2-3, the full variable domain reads SQTIHQWPATLVQPVGSPLSLECTVEGTSNPNLYWYRQAAGRGLQLLFYSVGIGQISSEVPQNLSASRPQDRQFILSSKKLLLSDSGFYLCAWSVGGQITDTQYFGPGTRLTVL.

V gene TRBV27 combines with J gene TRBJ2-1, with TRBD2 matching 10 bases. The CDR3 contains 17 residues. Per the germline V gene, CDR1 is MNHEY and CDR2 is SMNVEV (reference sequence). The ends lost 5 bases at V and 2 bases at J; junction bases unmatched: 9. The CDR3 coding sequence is TGTGCCAGCAGTGAAAAGACTAGCGGGCCAACCTACAATGAGCAGTTCTTC. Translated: CASSEKTSGPTYNEQFF.

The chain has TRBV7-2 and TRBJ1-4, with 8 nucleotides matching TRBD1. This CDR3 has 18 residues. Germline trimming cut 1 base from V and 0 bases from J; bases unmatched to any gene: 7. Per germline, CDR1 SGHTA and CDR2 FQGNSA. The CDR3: CASSLDRTGTATNEKLFF. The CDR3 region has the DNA TGTGCCAGCAGCTTAGATCGGACAGGGACCGCAACTAATGAAAAACTGTTTTTT.

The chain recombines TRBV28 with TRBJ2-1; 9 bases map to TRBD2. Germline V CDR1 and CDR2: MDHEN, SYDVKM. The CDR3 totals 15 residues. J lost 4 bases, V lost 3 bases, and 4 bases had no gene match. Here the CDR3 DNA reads TGTGCCAGCAGTTTGGCGGGAGGGAAATACAATGAGCAGTTCTTC. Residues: CASSLAGGKYNEQFF.

The CDR3 loop reads CASSQEFLAGVWGSTDTQYF. For the CDR3, the DNA is TGTGCCAGCAGCCAAGAATTTCTAGCGGGAGTTTGGGGCAGCACAGATACGCAGTATTTT. J is TRBJ2-3 and V is TRBV14, with 10 bases that match TRBD2. The germline gives CDR1 SGHDN, CDR2 FVKESK. CDR3 size: 20 residues. The junction had 12 bases not matched to a gene; V was cut back by 0 bases and J by 0 bases.

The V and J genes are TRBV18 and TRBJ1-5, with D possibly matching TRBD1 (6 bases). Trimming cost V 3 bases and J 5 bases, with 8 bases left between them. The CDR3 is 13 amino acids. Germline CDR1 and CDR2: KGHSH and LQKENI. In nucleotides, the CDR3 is TGTGCCAGCTCACCGAACAGGGATCAGCCCCAGCATTTT. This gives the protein CASSPNRDQPQHF.

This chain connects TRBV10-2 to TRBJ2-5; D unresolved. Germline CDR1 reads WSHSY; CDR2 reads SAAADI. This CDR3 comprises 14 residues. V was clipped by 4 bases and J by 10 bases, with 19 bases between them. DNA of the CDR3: TGCGCCAGCAGTGGAGCTAGATTGAACCGTATCCAGTACTTC. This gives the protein CASSGARLNRIQYF.

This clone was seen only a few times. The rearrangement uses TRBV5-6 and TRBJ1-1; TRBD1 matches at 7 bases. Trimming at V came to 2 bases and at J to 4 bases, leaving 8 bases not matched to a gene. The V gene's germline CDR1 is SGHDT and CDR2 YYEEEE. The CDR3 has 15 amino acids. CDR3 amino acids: CASSLAGGMITEAFF. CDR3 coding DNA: TGTGCCAGCAGCTTAGCAGGGGGTATGATCACTGAAGCTTTCTTT.

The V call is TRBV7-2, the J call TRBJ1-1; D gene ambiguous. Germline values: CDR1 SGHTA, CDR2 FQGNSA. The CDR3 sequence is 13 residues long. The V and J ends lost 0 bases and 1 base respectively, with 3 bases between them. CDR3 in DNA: TGTGCCAGCAGCTTAGCGCCGAACACTGAAGCTTTCTTT. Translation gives CASSLAPNTEAFF.

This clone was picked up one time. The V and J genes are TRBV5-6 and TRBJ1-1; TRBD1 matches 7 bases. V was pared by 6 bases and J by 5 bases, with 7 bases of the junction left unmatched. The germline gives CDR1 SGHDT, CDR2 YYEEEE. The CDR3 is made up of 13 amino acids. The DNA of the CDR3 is TGTGCCAGCATCGAGACAGGGCGGACTGAAGCTTTCTTT. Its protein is CASIETGRTEAFF.

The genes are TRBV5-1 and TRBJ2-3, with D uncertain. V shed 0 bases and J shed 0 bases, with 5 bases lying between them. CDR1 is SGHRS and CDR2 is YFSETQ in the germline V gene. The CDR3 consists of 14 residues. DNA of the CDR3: TGCGCCAGCAGCTTGGAGGACAGCACAGATACGCAGTATTTT. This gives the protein CASSLEDSTDTQYF.

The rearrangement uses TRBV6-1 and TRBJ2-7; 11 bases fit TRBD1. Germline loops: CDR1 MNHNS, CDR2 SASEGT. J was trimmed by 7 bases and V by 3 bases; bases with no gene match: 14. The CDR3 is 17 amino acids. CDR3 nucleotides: TGTGCCAGCAGTGAGCGCTTTACCGGGACAGGGGGTGATGAGCAGTACTTC. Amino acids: CASSERFTGTGGDEQYF.

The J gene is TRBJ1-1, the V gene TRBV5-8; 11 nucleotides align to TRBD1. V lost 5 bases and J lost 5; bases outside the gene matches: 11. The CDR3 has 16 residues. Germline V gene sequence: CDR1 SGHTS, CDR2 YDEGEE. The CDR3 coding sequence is TGTGCCAGCAGTCTCATTACCGGGACAGGGGGAACTGAAGCTTTCTTT. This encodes CASSLITGTGGTEAFF.

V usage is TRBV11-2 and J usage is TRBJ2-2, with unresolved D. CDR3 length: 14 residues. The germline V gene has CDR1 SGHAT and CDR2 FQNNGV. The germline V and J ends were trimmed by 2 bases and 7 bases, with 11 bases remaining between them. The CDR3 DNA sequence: TGTGCCAGCAGCTTAAGTAGCTGGGGCGGGGAGCTGTTTTTT. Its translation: CASSLSSWGGELFF.

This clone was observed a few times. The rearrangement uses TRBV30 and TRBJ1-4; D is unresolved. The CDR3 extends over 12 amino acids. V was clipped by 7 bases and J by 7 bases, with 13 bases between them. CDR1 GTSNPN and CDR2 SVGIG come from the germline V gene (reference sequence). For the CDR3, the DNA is TGTGCCTTTGCTGGGTTCGGTGAAAAACTGTTTTTT. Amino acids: CAFAGFGEKLFF.

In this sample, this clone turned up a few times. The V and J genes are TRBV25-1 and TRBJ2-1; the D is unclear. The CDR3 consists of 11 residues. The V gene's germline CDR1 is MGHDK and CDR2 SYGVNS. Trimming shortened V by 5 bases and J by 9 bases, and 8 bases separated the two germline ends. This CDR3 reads CASSLYLEQFF. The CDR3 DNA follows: TGTGCCAGCAGTCTATACCTTGAGCAGTTCTTC.

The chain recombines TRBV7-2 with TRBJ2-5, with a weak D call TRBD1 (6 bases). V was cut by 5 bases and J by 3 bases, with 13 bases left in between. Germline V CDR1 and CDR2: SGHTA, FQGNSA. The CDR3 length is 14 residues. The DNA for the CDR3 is TGTGCCAGCAGCCCCCCCGACAGGAAAGAGACCCAGTACTTC. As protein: CASSPPDRKETQYF.

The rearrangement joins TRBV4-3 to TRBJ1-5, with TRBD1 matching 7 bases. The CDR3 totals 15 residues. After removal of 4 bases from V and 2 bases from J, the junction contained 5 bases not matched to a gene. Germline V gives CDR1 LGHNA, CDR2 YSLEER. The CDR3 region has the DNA TGCGCCAGCAGCCCCCAGGGGGGAGGCAATCAGCCCCAGCATTTT. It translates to CASSPQGGGNQPQHF.

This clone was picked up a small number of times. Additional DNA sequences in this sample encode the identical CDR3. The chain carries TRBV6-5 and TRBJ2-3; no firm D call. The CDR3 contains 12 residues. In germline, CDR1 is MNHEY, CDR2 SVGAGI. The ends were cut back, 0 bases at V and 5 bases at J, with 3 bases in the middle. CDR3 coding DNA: TGTGCCAGCAGTTACTCCGGAGATACGCAGTATTTT. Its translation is CASSYSGDTQYF.